The next 25 T cell receptor beta chains were all read from a single sample in a study of cytomegalovirus exposure and HLA in healthy donors (dated by TCRdb to the late 2010s). Library generation was performed with the immunoSEQ multiplex PCR assay. A mixture of 60 forward primers for TCR Vbeta segments and 13 reverse primers for TCR Jbeta segments was used in the multiplex PCR. The source is immuneACCESS, and TCRdb retained only in-frame sequences with V and J called. Part of the clones is not carried over; for the studies checked, unresolved V genes explain less than half of this, and the remainder is unexplained. Within this sample are approximately 190,000 clones, with 75% to 90% of them counted one time only. The ten largest clones capture roughly 2.6% of the sample. Sequenced: PBMCs. These receptors were collected from a woman in her forties or fifties in good health and CMV-seropositive.

The chain carries TRBV30 and TRBJ1-1; unclear D gene. The CDR3 totals 12 residues. The germline V gene has CDR1 GTSNPN and CDR2 SVGIG (reference sequence). V was trimmed by 5 bases and J by 4 bases, leaving 11 bases between them. The CDR3 spells CAWDQGSTEAFF. CDR3 nucleotides: TGTGCCTGGGACCAAGGGAGCACTGAAGCTTTCTTT.

The chain employs TRBV6-5 and TRBJ2-5, with 9 nucleotides matching TRBD1. Germline CDR1 MNHEY, CDR2 SVGAGI. The CDR3 runs 13 residues. Losses at the gene ends were 4 bases for V and 12 bases for J; bases not matched to a gene: 9. CDR3 sequence (DNA): TGTGCCAGCAGTTCACCGGACAGGGGACAAGAGTACTTC. This translates into CASSSPDRGQEYF.

The chain is built from TRBV6-5 and TRBJ1-5, with unresolved D. This CDR3 has 13 amino acids. V lost 7 bases to trimming and J lost 4 bases, with 11 bases between them. The germline V gene encodes CDR1 MNHEY and CDR2 SVGAGI. CDR3 coding DNA: TGTGCCAGCACACTGACAAAAAATCAGCCCCAGCATTTT. Translation: CASTLTKNQPQHF.

As for this clone: In the same sample, other DNA sequences code for this CDR3. This rearrangement joins TRBV6-6 to TRBJ2-5, with a possible D match to TRBD2 (6 bases). Germline CDR1 and CDR2: MNHNY and SVGAGI (reference sequence). V was clipped by 0 bases and J by 1 base, with 9 bases between them. This CDR3 contains 15 residues. CDR3 protein: CASSYSGGIQETQYF. CDR3 in DNA: TGTGCCAGCAGTTACTCGGGGGGAATCCAAGAGACCCAGTACTTC.

The J gene is TRBJ1-2, the V gene TRBV5-5; 10 bases fit TRBD1. Germline CDR1 is SGHKS and CDR2 is YYEKEE (reference sequence). After removal of 4 bases from V and 5 bases from J, the junction contained 14 bases not matched to a gene. The CDR3 is made up of 17 amino acids. This chain's CDR3 is CASSQIAPTGGAYGYTF. DNA for the CDR3: TGTGCCAGCAGCCAGATAGCGCCGACAGGGGGCGCGTATGGCTACACCTTC.

The chain recombines TRBV4-1 with TRBJ2-3; 8 nucleotides align to TRBD1. Trimming at V came to 4 bases and at J to 5 bases, leaving 8 bases not matched to a gene. The V gene's germline CDR1 is MGHRA and CDR2 YSYEKL. The CDR3 is 15 residues long. CDR3 nucleotide sequence: TGCGCCAGCAGCCCCGCGGACAGGGATGGAGATACGCAGTATTTT. This encodes CASSPADRDGDTQYF.

The V gene is TRBV7-2, the J gene TRBJ2-4; 12 bases are shared with TRBD2. With V trimmed by 5 bases and J by 4 bases, 3 bases remained unmatched. The CDR3 contains 15 residues. Germline V lookup: CDR1 SGHTA, CDR2 FQGNSA. This CDR3 is CASSGGLAGKNIQYF. The DNA of the CDR3 is TGTGCCAGCAGCGGAGGACTAGCGGGGAAAAACATTCAGTACTTC.

The CDR3 sequence: CASSLSQGPYNSPLHF. The CDR3 region has the DNA TGTGCCAGCAGCTTATCCCAGGGCCCCTATAATTCACCCCTCCACTTT. The chain uses TRBV11-1 and TRBJ1-6; D is perhaps TRBD1 (5 bases). V was clipped by 2 bases and J by 2 bases, with 10 bases between them. CDR1 and CDR2 (germline): SGHAT, FQDESV (reference sequence). The CDR3 has 16 amino acids.

The genes are TRBV11-2 and TRBJ2-3; tentatively, D is TRBD1 (6 bases). The CDR3 loop spans 16 amino acids. In germline, CDR1 is SGHAT, CDR2 FQNNGV. V gave up 1 base and J gave up 2 bases, with 13 bases separating them. The CDR3 DNA follows: TGTGCCAGCAGCTTAGCAGGGGCAGTCCTCACAGATACGCAGTATTTT. This encodes CASSLAGAVLTDTQYF.

This chain joins TRBV28 and TRBJ1-2; D is ambiguous. CDR3 length: 12 residues. In germline, CDR1 is MDHEN, CDR2 SYDVKM. The V and J ends lost 6 bases and 10 bases respectively, with 15 bases between them. CDR3 amino acids: CASSSPERDYTF. The CDR3 nucleotides read TGTGCCAGCAGCAGTCCGGAGAGGGACTACACCTTC.

This chain links TRBV7-9 with TRBJ2-5; D is perhaps TRBD2 (5 bases). The V gene lost 2 bases and the J gene lost 5 bases, with 6 bases spanning the gap. The CDR3 spans 12 residues. Looked up from germline, CDR1 is SEHNR and CDR2 is FQNEAQ (reference sequence). DNA for the CDR3: TGTGCCAGCAGCTTACGGAGGGAGACCCAGTACTTC. Translated, it gives CASSLRRETQYF.

V is TRBV11-2 and J is TRBJ2-3; TRBD2 agrees at 8 bases. Germline V gene lookup returns CDR1 SGHAT and CDR2 FQNNGV. There are 18 residues in the CDR3. Germline trimming cut 6 bases from V and 1 base from J; bases unmatched to any gene: 15. The CDR3 DNA reads TGTGCCAGCAGTTTCGGGGTAGCGGGGCTCTCCCGCACAGATACGCAGTATTTT. As protein: CASSFGVAGLSRTDTQYF.

The genes are TRBV4-2 and TRBJ2-7, with D possibly TRBD2 on 6 matching bases. V was pared by 1 base and J by 5 bases, with 12 bases between. Germline lookup yields CDR1 LGHNA and CDR2 YNFKEQ. CDR3 size: 14 residues. This CDR3 is CASSQAGGSNEQYF. The DNA for the CDR3 is TGTGCCAGCAGCCAAGCAGGAGGGTCCAACGAGCAGTACTTC.

This chain uses TRBV4-1 with TRBJ1-5, with D maybe TRBD1 (5 bases). Germline V lookup: CDR1 MGHRA, CDR2 YSYEKL. V was shortened by 0 bases and J by 4 bases, with 10 bases between the two germline ends. CDR3 length equals 15 residues. CDR3 DNA sequence: TGCGCCAGCAGCCAAGACGGGGGGAGAAATCAGCCCCAGCATTTT. Translated: CASSQDGGRNQPQHF.

This chain uses TRBV4-3 with TRBJ2-5, with 8 bases aligning to TRBD2. Trimming at V came to 1 base and at J to 3 bases, leaving 4 bases not matched to a gene. CDR1 is LGHNA, CDR2 YSLEER, per germline. The CDR3 covers 15 residues. CDR3 sequence: CASSQGPAGEETQYF. The DNA for the CDR3 is TGCGCCAGCAGCCAAGGCCCAGCGGGGGAAGAGACCCAGTACTTC.

This chain joins TRBV28 and TRBJ2-3; 11 positions agree with TRBD2. Germline trimming cut 6 bases from V and 0 bases from J; bases unmatched to any gene: 11. The CDR3 spans 18 residues. Per germline, CDR1 MDHEN and CDR2 SYDVKM. The CDR3 region has the DNA TGTGCCAGCAGGCTAACTAGCGGGGGACTTCTTAGCACAGATACGCAGTATTTT. Residues: CASRLTSGGLLSTDTQYF.

The rearrangement joins TRBV11-2 to TRBJ1-4, with TRBD1 identical over 7 bases. Germline loops: CDR1 SGHAT, CDR2 FQNNGV. This CDR3 has 14 residues. The V and J ends lost 3 bases and 4 bases, in that order; junction bases with no gene match: 2. The CDR3 protein is CASSLDRINEKLFF. CDR3 sequence (DNA): TGTGCCAGCAGCTTGGACAGGATTAATGAAAAACTGTTTTTT.

This clone has only a few counts. The rearrangement links TRBV4-3 to TRBJ1-5; D is unclear. The germline gives CDR1 LGHNA, CDR2 YSLEER. CDR3 length: 15 residues. The V end was cut by 0 bases, the J end by 7 bases, with 13 bases between. The CDR3: CASSQEGRAGQPQHF. DNA for the CDR3: TGCGCCAGCAGCCAAGAGGGGAGGGCGGGCCAGCCCCAGCATTTT.

The chain joins TRBV30 to TRBJ2-7; 7 bases are a match to TRBD1. CDR1 is GTSNPN and CDR2 is SVGIG in the germline V gene (reference sequence). The ends lost 2 bases at V and 4 bases at J; junction bases unmatched: 5. This CDR3 comprises 13 residues. The CDR3 sequence is CAWSLQGVYEQYF. CDR3 sequence (DNA): TGTGCCTGGAGTCTTCAGGGGGTATACGAGCAGTACTTC.

This clone was observed once. The chain combines TRBV18 with TRBJ1-4; no reliable D call. V lost 3 bases, J lost 8 bases, and 10 bases lay in between. Germline CDR1 is KGHSH and CDR2 is LQKENI. The CDR3 runs to 13 residues. The CDR3: CASSPYEREKLFF. CDR3 coding DNA: TGTGCCAGCTCACCTTATGAGAGGGAAAAACTGTTTTTT.

This sequence joins TRBV29-1 and TRBJ2-7; weak D call: TRBD2 (6 bases). Deletions cut 4 bases from V and 5 bases from J, with 18 bases between. Per germline, CDR1 SQVTM and CDR2 ANQGSEA. This CDR3 is built from 14 residues. CDR3 DNA sequence: TGCAGCGTTGTCATCGCGGAGGGCAGAGACGAGCAGTACTTC. It is translated as CSVVIAEGRDEQYF.

V is TRBV2 and J is TRBJ1-5; possibly TRBD1 for D (6 bases). The germline CDR1 and CDR2 sequences are SNHLY and FYNNEI. V was trimmed by 7 bases and J by 5 bases, leaving 12 bases between them. The CDR3 totals 13 residues. CDR3 nucleotide sequence: TGTGCCAGCATGCAGGGGCGTGATCAGCCCCAGCATTTT. Translation: CASMQGRDQPQHF.

The chain recombines TRBV5-4 with TRBJ2-1; 8 bases match TRBD2. CDR1 and CDR2 (germline): SGHNT, YYREEE (reference sequence). J lost 10 bases, V lost 4 bases, and 4 bases had no gene match. The CDR3 is 12 amino acids. Here the CDR3 DNA reads TGTGCCAGCAGCCCCGGCGGGGGGGAGCAGTTCTTC. Translated, it gives CASSPGGGEQFF.

For the CDR3, the DNA is TGTGCCAGCAGCTTTGTTTTGACAGGGGAGTTGAGTCGGTATGGCTACACCTTC. Translated: CASSFVLTGELSRYGYTF. The chain recombines TRBV7-2 with TRBJ1-2, with 8 bases that match TRBD1. The CDR3 consists of 18 residues. Germline CDR1 SGHTA, CDR2 FQGNSA. V lost 3 bases and J lost 5; bases outside the gene matches: 17.

The genes are TRBV9 and TRBJ2-3, with 7 positions matching TRBD1. This CDR3 has 18 amino acids. V shed 4 bases and J 0 bases; nucleotides not matched to a gene: 14. Germline values: CDR1 SGDLS, CDR2 YYNGEE. Here the CDR3 DNA reads TGTGCCAGCAGCCTTCGACAGGGAGAATCACGGAGCACAGATACGCAGTATTTT. Its translation: CASSLRQGESRSTDTQYF.